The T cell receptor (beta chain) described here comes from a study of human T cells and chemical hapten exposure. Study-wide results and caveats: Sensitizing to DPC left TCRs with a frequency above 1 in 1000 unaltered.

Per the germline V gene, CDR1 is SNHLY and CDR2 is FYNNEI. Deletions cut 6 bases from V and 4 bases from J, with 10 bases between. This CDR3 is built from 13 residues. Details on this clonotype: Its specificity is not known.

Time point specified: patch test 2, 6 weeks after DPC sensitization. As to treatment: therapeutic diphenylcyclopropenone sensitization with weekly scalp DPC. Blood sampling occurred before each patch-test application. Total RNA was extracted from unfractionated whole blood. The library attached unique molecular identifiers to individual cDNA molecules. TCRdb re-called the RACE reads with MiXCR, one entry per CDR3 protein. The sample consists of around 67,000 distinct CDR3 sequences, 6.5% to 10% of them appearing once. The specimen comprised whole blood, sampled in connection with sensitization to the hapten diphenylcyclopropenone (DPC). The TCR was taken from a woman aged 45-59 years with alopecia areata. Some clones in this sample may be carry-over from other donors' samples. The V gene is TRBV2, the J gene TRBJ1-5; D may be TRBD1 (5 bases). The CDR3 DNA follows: TGTGCCAGCAGCCTGGACACTAATCAGCCCCAGCATTTT. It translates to CASSLDTNQPQHF.